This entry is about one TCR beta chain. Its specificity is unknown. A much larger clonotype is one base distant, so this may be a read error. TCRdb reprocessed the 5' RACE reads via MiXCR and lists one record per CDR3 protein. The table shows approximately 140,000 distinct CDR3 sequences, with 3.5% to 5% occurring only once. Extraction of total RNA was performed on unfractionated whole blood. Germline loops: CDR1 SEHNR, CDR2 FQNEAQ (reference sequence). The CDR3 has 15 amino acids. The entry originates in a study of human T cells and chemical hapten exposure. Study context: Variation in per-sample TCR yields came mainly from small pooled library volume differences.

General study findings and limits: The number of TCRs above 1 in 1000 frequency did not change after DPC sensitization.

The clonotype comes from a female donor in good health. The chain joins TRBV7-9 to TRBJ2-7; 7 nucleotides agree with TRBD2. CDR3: CASSPGAGDAYERYF. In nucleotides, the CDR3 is TGTGCCAGCAGCCCCGGGGCGGGGGATGCCTACGAGCGGTACTTC. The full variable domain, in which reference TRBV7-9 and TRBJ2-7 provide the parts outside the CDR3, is DTGVSQNPRHKITKRGQNVTFRCDPISEHNRLYWYRQTLGQGPEFLTYFQNEAQLEKSRLLSDRFSAERPKGSFSTLEIQRTEQGDSAMYLCASSPGAGDAYERYFGPGTRLTVT.